The next 19 T cell receptor beta chains were all read from a single sample in a study of blood T cell repertoires in COVID-19. Produced via immunoSEQ multiplex PCR; TCRdb's table is partial and in-frame only. Of approximately 170,000 clones in the sample, around four fifths were seen once. Sequencing was done on a sample of peripheral blood. These receptors came from a woman between 65 and 79 years old with COVID-19, enrolled during active disease.

The chain combines TRBV5-8 with TRBJ1-5, with 7 nucleotides matching TRBD1. The CDR3 runs 15 residues. Germline V gene sequence: CDR1 SGHTS, CDR2 YDEGEE. The V gene end was trimmed by 4 bases and the J gene end by 4 bases; junction bases not matched to a gene: 8. The CDR3 protein is CASSDRTGLNQPQHF. The CDR3 nucleotides read TGTGCCAGCAGCGATCGGACAGGTCTAAATCAGCCCCAGCATTTT. The variable domain in full, completed from reference TRBV5-8 and TRBJ1-5, reads EAGVTQSPTHLIKTRGQQATLRCSPISGHTSVYWYQQALGLGLQFLLWYDEGEERNRGNFPPRFSGRQFPNYSSELNVNALELEDSALYLCASSDRTGLNQPQHFGDGTRLSIL.

The CDR3, as DNA: TGTGCCAGCAGAACAGTCGGACAGGGGGCCTACGAGCAGTACTTC. This encodes CASRTVGQGAYEQYF. The chain recombines TRBV27 with TRBJ2-7, with 10 bases aligning to TRBD1. With 6 bases clipped from V and 2 bases from J, the junction kept 7 bases outside the gene matches. CDR3 length: 15 residues. CDR1 and CDR2 (germline): MNHEY, SMNVEV (reference sequence).

The V and J genes are TRBV25-1 and TRBJ2-7; possibly TRBD2 for D (6 bases). The CDR3 consists of 16 residues. The ends were cut back, 3 bases at V and 0 bases at J, with 15 bases in the middle. CDR1 is MGHDK and CDR2 is SYGVNS in the germline V gene. The CDR3 region has the DNA TGTGCCAGCAGTGACCCAACGACTAGTTTCTCCTACGAGCAGTACTTC. It is translated as CASSDPTTSFSYEQYF.

The chain is built from TRBV7-9 and TRBJ2-7, with 8 bases fitting TRBD1. The CDR3 has 15 amino acids. Germline CDR1 SEHNR, CDR2 FQNEAQ (reference sequence). The V segment lost 5 bases and the J segment 2 bases; nucleotides outside the gene matches: 8. CDR3 sequence: CASSTRDRFTYEQYF. In DNA, the CDR3 is TGTGCCAGCAGCACACGGGACAGGTTTACCTACGAGCAGTACTTC.

V and J are TRBV5-1 and TRBJ2-7, with 10 nucleotides matching TRBD1. Trimming took 0 bases from V and 5 from J; bases not matched to a gene: 5. Germline V gene data show CDR1 as SGHRS and CDR2 as YFSETQ. This CDR3 has 15 amino acids. The DNA of the CDR3 is TGCGCCAGCAGCTTGGACTCAGGGACAGGGGACGAGCAGTACTTC. Amino acids: CASSLDSGTGDEQYF. The variable domain in full, with the rest retrieved from reference TRBV5-1 and TRBJ2-7, is KAGVTQTPRYLIKTRGQQVTLSCSPISGHRSVSWYQQTPGQGLQFLFEYFSETQRNKGNFPGRFSGRQFSNSRSEMNVSTLELGDSALYLCASSLDSGTGDEQYFGPGTRLTVT.

The J gene is TRBJ1-5, the V gene TRBV6-5; 8 nucleotides line up with TRBD1. The V segment lost 6 bases and the J segment 2 bases; nucleotides outside the gene matches: 6. Germline CDR1 reads MNHEY; CDR2 reads SVGAGI. This CDR3 comprises 15 residues. CDR3 amino acids: CASSRDRGGNQPQHF. CDR3 coding DNA: TGTGCCAGCAGCCGCGACAGGGGCGGCAATCAGCCCCAGCATTTT.

CDR3 in amino acids: CASSPNYEPTDTQYF. DNA for the CDR3: TGTGCCAGCAGTCCAAACTACGAACCCACAGATACGCAGTATTTT. The chain links TRBV27 to TRBJ2-3; D call uncertain. The CDR3 is 15 residues long. Germline CDR1 is MNHEY and CDR2 is SMNVEV (reference sequence). Trimming cost V 5 bases and J 2 bases, with 14 bases left between them.

This chain connects TRBV27 to TRBJ2-2; 10 nucleotides align to TRBD2. Germline lookup yields CDR1 MNHEY and CDR2 SMNVEV (reference sequence). There are 16 residues in the CDR3. V trimming: 8 bases; J trimming: 2 bases; junction bases outside the gene matches: 8. The DNA of the CDR3 is TGTGCCAGCCGGGGAGCGGGAGGGCCTAACACCGGGGAGCTGTTTTTT. Its translation is CASRGAGGPNTGELFF.

The chain's CDR3 is CATSRYGDPSLREQYF. DNA for the CDR3: TGTGCCACCAGCAGATACGGAGACCCCTCGCTCCGCGAGCAGTACTTC. The chain recombines TRBV15 with TRBJ2-7, with D uncertain. Trimming took off 2 bases at V and 6 bases at J, with 20 bases between the two ends. The V gene's germline CDR1 is LNHNV and CDR2 YYDKDF (reference sequence). The CDR3 is 16 amino acids. The variable domain in full, completed from reference TRBV15 and TRBJ2-7, reads DAMVIQNPRYQVTQFGKPVTLSCSQTLNHNVMYWYQQKSSQAPKLLFHYYDKDFNNEADTPDNFQSRRPNTSFCFLDIRSPGLGDTAMYLCATSRYGDPSLREQYFGPGTRLTVT.

This chain joins TRBV19 and TRBJ1-6, with TRBD1 matching 7 bases. The germline V gene encodes CDR1 LNHDA and CDR2 SQIVND (reference sequence). V dropped 4 bases and J dropped 7; count of bases not matched to a gene: 10. This CDR3 contains 16 residues. The DNA for the CDR3 is TGTGCCAGTAGTACGCCCCCGGGACAGCCAAATTCACCCCTCCACTTT. Translation: CASSTPPGQPNSPLHF.

The chain uses TRBV10-2 and TRBJ1-1; 8 positions agree with TRBD1. Germline V CDR1 and CDR2: WSHSY, SAAADI. This CDR3 contains 14 residues. The V gene end was trimmed by 4 bases and the J gene end by 4 bases; junction bases not matched to a gene: 5. Here the CDR3 DNA reads TGCGCCAGCAGTGGGCAGGGGGCTATCACTGAAGCTTTCTTT. It is translated as CASSGQGAITEAFF.

The chain joins TRBV18 to TRBJ2-5; D may be TRBD2 (5 bases). Germline assignment: CDR1 KGHSH and CDR2 LQKENI. Between the trimmed V and J ends, which lost 2 bases and 5 bases, there was a span of 12 bases. The CDR3 has 14 amino acids. Here the CDR3 DNA reads TGTGCCAGCTCACCAGGTCCGGGGAGCGAGACCCAGTACTTC. Its protein is CASSPGPGSETQYF.

The chain recombines TRBV25-1 with TRBJ2-7, with D unclear. The CDR3 is made up of 13 amino acids. The V end was cut by 6 bases, the J end by 0 bases, with 9 bases between. CDR1 and CDR2 (germline): MGHDK, SYGVNS. The CDR3 region is CASSVAISYEQYF. In DNA form, the CDR3 reads TGTGCCAGCAGCGTAGCCATCTCCTACGAGCAGTACTTC.

A few counts support this clone. The chain is built from TRBV29-1 and TRBJ2-7; tentative D call: TRBD1 (6 bases). This CDR3 has 11 amino acids. The V end was cut by 6 bases, the J end by 5 bases, with 11 bases between. In germline, CDR1 is SQVTM, CDR2 ANQGSEA. CDR3 coding DNA: TGCAGCGTGTACAGGGACCACGAGCAGTACTTC. It encodes CSVYRDHEQYF.

This clone has only a few counts. The chain carries TRBV7-8 and TRBJ1-2; a possible D gene is TRBD1 (5 bases). The CDR3 sequence is 17 residues long. V shed 4 bases and J shed 8 bases, with 26 bases lying between them. Per germline, CDR1 SGHVS and CDR2 FQNEAQ. The CDR3 protein is CASSSIRGGADRLGYTF. In nucleotides, the CDR3 is TGTGCCAGCAGCTCCATAAGGGGTGGCGCGGATCGATTGGGCTACACCTTC.

This chain joins TRBV15 and TRBJ1-4; D might be TRBD1 (5 bases). V was cut by 0 bases and J by 5 bases, with 10 bases left in between. The CDR3 consists of 15 residues. CDR1 LNHNV and CDR2 YYDKDF come from the germline V gene (reference sequence). For the CDR3, the DNA is TGTGCCACCAGCAGAGAGGGGGGAGAAAATGAAAAACTGTTTTTT. Amino acids: CATSREGGENEKLFF.

This chain uses TRBV30 with TRBJ1-2, with D maybe TRBD1 (6 bases). The CDR3 is 15 amino acids. Germline CDR1 and CDR2: GTSNPN and SVGIG (reference sequence). V was trimmed by 4 bases and J by 1 base, leaving 16 bases between them. The CDR3 sequence is CAWTSPGGLNYGYTF. The CDR3 DNA sequence: TGTGCCTGGACCTCACCGGGGGGGCTTAACTATGGCTACACCTTC.

The chain couples TRBV6-6 to TRBJ2-2, with TRBD2 matching over 7 bases. In germline, CDR1 is MNHNY, CDR2 SVGAGI (reference sequence). The CDR3 spans 16 residues. Trimming at V came to 8 bases and at J to 3 bases, leaving 12 bases not matched to a gene. As DNA, the CDR3 is TGTGCCAGCCGTGGGATAGCGGGCGAAGACACCGGGGAGCTGTTTTTT. Translated: CASRGIAGEDTGELFF.

This chain links TRBV5-6 with TRBJ2-6; D is perhaps TRBD1 (5 bases). The V and J ends lost 3 bases and 4 bases respectively, with 11 bases between them. The CDR3 consists of 15 residues. CDR1 is SGHDT, CDR2 YYEEEE, per germline. Written as DNA, the CDR3 is TGTGCCAGCAGCTCTGACAGCCTCGGGGCCAACGTCCTGACTTTC. It translates to CASSSDSLGANVLTF.